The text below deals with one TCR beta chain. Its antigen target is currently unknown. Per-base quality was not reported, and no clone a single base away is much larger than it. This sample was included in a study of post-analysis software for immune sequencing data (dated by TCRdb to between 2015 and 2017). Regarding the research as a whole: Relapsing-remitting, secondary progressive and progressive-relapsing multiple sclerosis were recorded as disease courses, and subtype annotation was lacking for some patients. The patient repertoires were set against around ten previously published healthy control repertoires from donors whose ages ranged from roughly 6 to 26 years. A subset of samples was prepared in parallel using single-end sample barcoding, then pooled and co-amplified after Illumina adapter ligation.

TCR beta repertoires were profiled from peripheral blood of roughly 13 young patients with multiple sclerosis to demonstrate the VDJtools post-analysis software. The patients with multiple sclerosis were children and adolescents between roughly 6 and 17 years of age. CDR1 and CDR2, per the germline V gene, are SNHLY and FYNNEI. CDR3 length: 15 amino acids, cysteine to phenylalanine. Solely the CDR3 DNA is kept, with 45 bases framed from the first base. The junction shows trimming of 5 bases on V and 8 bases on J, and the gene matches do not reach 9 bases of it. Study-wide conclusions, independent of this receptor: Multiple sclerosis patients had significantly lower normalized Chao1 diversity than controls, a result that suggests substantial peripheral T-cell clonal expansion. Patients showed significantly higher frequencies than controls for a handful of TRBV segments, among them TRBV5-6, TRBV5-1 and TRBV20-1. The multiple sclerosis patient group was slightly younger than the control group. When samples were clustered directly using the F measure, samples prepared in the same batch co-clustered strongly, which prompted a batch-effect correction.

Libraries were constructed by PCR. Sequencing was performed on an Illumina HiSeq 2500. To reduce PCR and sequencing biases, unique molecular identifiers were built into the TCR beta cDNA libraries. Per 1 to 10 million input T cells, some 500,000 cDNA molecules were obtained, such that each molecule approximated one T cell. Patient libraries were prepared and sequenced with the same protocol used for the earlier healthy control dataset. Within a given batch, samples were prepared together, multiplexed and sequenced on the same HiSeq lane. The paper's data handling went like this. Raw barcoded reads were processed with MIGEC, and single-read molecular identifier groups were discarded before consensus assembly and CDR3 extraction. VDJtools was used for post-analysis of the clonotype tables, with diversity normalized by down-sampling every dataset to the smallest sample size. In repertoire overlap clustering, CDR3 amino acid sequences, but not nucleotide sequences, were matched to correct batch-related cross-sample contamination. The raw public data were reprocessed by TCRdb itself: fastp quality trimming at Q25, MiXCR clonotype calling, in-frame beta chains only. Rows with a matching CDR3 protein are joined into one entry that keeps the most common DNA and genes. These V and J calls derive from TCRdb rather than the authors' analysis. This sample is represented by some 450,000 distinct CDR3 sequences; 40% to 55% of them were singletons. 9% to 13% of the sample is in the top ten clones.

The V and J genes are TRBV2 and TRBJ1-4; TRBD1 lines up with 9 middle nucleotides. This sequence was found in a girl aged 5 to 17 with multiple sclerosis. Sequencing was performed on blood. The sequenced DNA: TGTGCCAGCAGTAAACAGGGGGCGGTTAACGAAAAACTGTTTTTT. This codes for CASSKQGAVNEKLFF.